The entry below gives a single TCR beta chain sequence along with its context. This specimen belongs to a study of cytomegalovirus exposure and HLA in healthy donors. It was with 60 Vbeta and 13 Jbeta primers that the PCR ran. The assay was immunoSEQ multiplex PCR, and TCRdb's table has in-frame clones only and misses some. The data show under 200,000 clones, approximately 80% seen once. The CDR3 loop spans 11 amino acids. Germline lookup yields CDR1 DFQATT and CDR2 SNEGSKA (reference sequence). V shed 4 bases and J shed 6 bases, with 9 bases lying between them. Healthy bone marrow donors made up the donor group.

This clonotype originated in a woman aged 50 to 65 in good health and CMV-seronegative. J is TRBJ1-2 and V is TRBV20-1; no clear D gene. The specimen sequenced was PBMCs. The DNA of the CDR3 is TGCAGTGCTACCGCCGAGGATGGCTACACCTTC. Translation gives CSATAEDGYTF.